This TCR beta chain came from a study of T-cell reconstitution after alpha-beta-depleted transplantation in children. Overall study findings and caveats: The authors attributed T-cell counts and diversity one year after transplant mostly to newly produced T cells. Surviving recipient cells, namely T cells and thymic progenitors, were the source of high day-60 TCRbeta diversity in some patients.

Points on this clonotype: Its cognate antigen is unknown.

V lost 0 bases and J 4 bases, leaving 13 bases between the germline ends. The CDR3 is 15 residues long. The germline V gene encodes CDR1 SGHRS and CDR2 YFSETQ. Unique molecular identifiers were incorporated into the prepared TCRbeta library. In TCRdb, the PCR reads were re-called with MiXCR into one record per CDR3 protein. The sample contains about 980,000 distinct CDR3 sequences, roughly 29% of which appear only once. Sequenced material: PBMCs, mostly from graft donor cells, taken 360 days after TCRalphabeta/CD19-depleted stem cell transplant. This clonotype was sampled from a boy in the first two years of life who had a stem cell transplant for SCID, so the T cells may come from the graft donor. The genes are TRBV5-1 and TRBJ1-2; D remains unclear. DNA for the CDR3: TGCGCCAGCAGCTTGGCCCCCCAGGTGGGCTATGGCTACACCTTC. It encodes CASSLAPQVGYGYTF.